This T cell receptor beta chain was recorded in a study of blood T cell repertoires in COVID-19. Study details: Sites in the United States, Italy and Spain provided acute and convalescent COVID-19 samples. Nucleic acid was either cDNA or gDNA, and it came from T cells, B-cell-depleted T cells, or PBMCs.

This CDR3 has 13 amino acids. Trimming removed 1 base at V and 6 bases at J, with 10 bases between. CDR1 is SGHDT, CDR2 YYEEEE, per germline. Method: immunoSEQ multiplex PCR; TCRdb's copy keeps in-frame clones and lacks some. The table shows under 200,000 clones, with approximately 87% occurring only once. The chain links TRBV5-6 to TRBJ1-1; D may be TRBD1 (5 bases). Sequenced sample: peripheral blood. The source is a man aged 35 to 55 with active or convalescent COVID-19. The CDR3 DNA is TGTGCCAGCAGCTTGTTCGGGGGGTCTGAAGCTTTCTTT. Protein: CASSLFGGSEAFF. The full variable domain, in which reference TRBV5-6 and TRBJ1-1 provide the parts outside the CDR3, is DAGVTQSPTHLIKTRGQQVTLRCSPKSGHDTVSWYQQALGQGPQFIFQYYEEEERQRGNFPDRFSGHQFPNYSSELNVNALLLGDSALYLCASSLFGGSEAFFGQGTRLTVV.